Sequencing of this T cell receptor beta chain was carried out in a study of beta chain features in type 1 diabetes. Study-level findings and limits: There were fewer insertions and more deletions at the VDJ junctions of type 1 diabetes patients. The naive, central memory and Treg TCRB repertoires looked more alike in patients than they did in healthy donors.

Reverse transcribing all isolated RNA meant expressed TCRB transcripts were sequenced. Sequenced by immunoSEQ multiplex PCR; TCRdb stores in-frame clones only, minus some. The table has about 620,000 clones, about a sixth seen once; the top ten hold under 0.095%. Cells sorted by CD45RO/CCR7/CD25/CD127/CD95/CD27 comprised CD4+ naive, central memory, regulatory and stem cell-like memory cells. All sorted populations exceeded 95% purity. Comment on this clone: The antigen remains undetermined.

Sequencing used naive CD4+ T cells from blood. The clonotype originates from a man aged 18-30 years in good health.

CDR3 region: CASSPTTGKNQPQHF. CDR3 nucleotide sequence: TGCGCCAGCAGCCCCACGACAGGGAAAAATCAGCCCCAGCATTTT. The V call is TRBV5-1, the J call TRBJ1-5; 7 bases fit TRBD1. Trimming cost V 4 bases and J 4 bases; bases outside gene matches: 8. Germline V lookup: CDR1 SGHRS, CDR2 YFSETQ. The CDR3 is 15 residues long.